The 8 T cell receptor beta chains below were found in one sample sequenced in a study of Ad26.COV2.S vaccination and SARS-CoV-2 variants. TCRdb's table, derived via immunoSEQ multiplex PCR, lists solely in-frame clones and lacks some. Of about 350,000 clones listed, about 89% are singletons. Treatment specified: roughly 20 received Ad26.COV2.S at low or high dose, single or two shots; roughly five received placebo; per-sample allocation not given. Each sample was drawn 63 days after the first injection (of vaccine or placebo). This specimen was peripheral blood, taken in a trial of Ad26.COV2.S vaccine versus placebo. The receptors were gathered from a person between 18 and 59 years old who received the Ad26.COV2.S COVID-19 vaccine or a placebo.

CDR3 sequence reads: CASSIRQGKGYNEQFF. The CDR3 nucleotides are TGTGCCAGCAGTATCAGACAGGGAAAGGGATACAATGAGCAGTTCTTC. The J gene is TRBJ2-1, the V gene TRBV6-2 or TRBV6-3, with 7 positions matching TRBD1. Germline values: CDR1 MNHEY, CDR2 SVGEGT. Germline trimming cut 5 bases from V and 4 bases from J; bases unmatched to any gene: 11. The CDR3 spans 16 residues.

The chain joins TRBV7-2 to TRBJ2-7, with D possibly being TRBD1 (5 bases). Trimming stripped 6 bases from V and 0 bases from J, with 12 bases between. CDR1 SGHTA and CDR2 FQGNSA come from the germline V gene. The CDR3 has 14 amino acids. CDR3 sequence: CASRVGRTSYEQYF. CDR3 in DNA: TGTGCCAGCAGAGTGGGGCGGACCTCCTACGAGCAGTACTTC. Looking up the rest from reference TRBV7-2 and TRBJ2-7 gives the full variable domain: GAGVSQSPSNKVTEKGKDVELRCDPISGHTALYWYRQSLGQGLEFLIYFQGNSAPDKSGLPSDRFSAERTGGSVSTLTIQRTQQEDSAVYLCASRVGRTSYEQYFGPGTRLTVT.

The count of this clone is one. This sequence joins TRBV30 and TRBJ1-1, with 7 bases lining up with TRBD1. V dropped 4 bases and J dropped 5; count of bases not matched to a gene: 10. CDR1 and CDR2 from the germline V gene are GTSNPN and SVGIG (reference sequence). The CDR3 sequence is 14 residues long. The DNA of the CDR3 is TGTGCCTGGAACGTTGACAGGGTAAGGACTGAAGCTTTCTTT. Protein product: CAWNVDRVRTEAFF.

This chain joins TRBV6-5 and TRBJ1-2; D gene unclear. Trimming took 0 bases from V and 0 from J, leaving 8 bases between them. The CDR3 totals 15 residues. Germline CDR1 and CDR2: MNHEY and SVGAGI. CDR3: CASSYSGRANYGYTF. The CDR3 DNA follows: TGTGCCAGCAGTTACTCAGGGAGGGCTAACTATGGCTACACCTTC.

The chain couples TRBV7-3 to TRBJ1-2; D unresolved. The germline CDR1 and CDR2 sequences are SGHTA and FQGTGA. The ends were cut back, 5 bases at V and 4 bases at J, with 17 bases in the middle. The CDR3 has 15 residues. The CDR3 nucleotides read TGTGCCAGCAGCGGAGACGTACAGCGCGCCTATGGCTACACCTTC. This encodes CASSGDVQRAYGYTF.

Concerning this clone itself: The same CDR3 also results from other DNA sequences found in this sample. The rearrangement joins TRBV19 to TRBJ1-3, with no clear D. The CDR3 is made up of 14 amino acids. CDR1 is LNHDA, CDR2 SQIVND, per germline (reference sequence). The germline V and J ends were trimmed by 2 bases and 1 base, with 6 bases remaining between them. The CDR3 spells CASSIRGSGNTIYF. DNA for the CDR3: TGTGCCAGTAGTATACGAGGATCTGGAAACACCATATATTTT.

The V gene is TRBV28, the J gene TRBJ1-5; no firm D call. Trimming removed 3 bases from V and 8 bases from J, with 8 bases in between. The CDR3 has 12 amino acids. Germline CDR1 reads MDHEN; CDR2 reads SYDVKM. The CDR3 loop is CASSLILEPQHF. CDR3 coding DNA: TGTGCCAGCAGTTTGATCCTCGAGCCCCAGCATTTT.

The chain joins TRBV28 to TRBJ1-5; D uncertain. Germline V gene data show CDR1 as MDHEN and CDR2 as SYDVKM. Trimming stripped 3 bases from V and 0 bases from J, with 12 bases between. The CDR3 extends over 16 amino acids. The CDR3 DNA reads TGTGCCAGCAGTTTTAAAGGGTTTTATAGCAATCAGCCCCAGCATTTT. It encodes CASSFKGFYSNQPQHF.